This passage covers 3 T cell receptor beta chains from one sample sequenced in a study of blood T cell repertoires in COVID-19. The assay was immunoSEQ multiplex PCR, and TCRdb's table has in-frame clones only and misses some. The repertoire holds roughly 150,000 clones, around four fifths seen once, with about 2.1% in the top ten. Specimen: peripheral blood. The receptors shown here come from a woman aged 80 or older with acute or convalescent COVID-19.

The chain joins TRBV24-1 to TRBJ2-3; D is perhaps TRBD2 (6 bases). Between the trimmed V and J ends, which lost 3 bases and 7 bases, there was a span of 16 bases. In germline, CDR1 is KGHDR, CDR2 SFDVKD. CDR3 length equals 15 residues. The CDR3: CATSDTSLGGHTQYF. The CDR3 DNA sequence: TGTGCCACCAGTGATACCTCCCTCGGGGGTCATACGCAGTATTTT.

This clone was recorded only once. This rearrangement joins TRBV29-1 to TRBJ2-7; the D is unclear. Germline lookup yields CDR1 SQVTM and CDR2 ANQGSEA. CDR3 length: 11 residues. V was trimmed by 3 bases and J by 5 bases, leaving 8 bases between them. CDR3 protein: CSVDLTDEQYF. For the CDR3, the DNA is TGCAGCGTTGACTTAACGGACGAGCAGTACTTC.

J is TRBJ2-5 and V is TRBV5-1, with TRBD1 matching 8 bases. The CDR3 spans 15 residues. The germline gives CDR1 SGHRS, CDR2 YFSETQ. Trimming cost V 1 base and J 4 bases; bases outside gene matches: 6. CDR3 sequence reads: CASSLSQGVGETQYF. The CDR3 DNA sequence: TGCGCCAGCAGCTTGTCACAGGGGGTGGGAGAGACCCAGTACTTC.